These 21 T cell receptor beta chains came from one sample sequenced in a study of cytomegalovirus exposure and HLA in healthy donors. It was with 60 Vbeta and 13 Jbeta primers that the PCR ran. Clones were sequenced by immunoSEQ multiplex PCR, and TCRdb holds only the in-frame ones, with some missing. Altogether about 190,000 clones are present, around 86% being singletons, with the ten largest covering 6.3%. The material sequenced was PBMCs. The receptors stem from a man aged 35-49 years in good health and CMV-seropositive.

DNA of the CDR3: TGTGCCAGCAGTCACCGGGTACAGGGGTCCTACGAGCAGTACTTC. Amino acid sequence: CASSHRVQGSYEQYF. V is TRBV5-6 and J is TRBJ2-7; 7 bases match TRBD1. The CDR3 length is 15 residues. Germline V gene lookup returns CDR1 SGHDT and CDR2 YYEEEE. V gave up 5 bases and J gave up 1 base; unmatched junction bases: 9.

The V gene is TRBV10-3, the J gene TRBJ2-2; TRBD1 matches 9 bases. The CDR3 length is 15 residues. The germline CDR1 and CDR2 sequences are ENHRY and SYGVKD. V lost 4 bases, J lost 3 bases, and 3 bases stayed unmatched. CDR3 bases: TGTGCCATCAGTGGACAGGGGGACTACACCGGGGAGCTGTTTTTT. As protein: CAISGQGDYTGELFF.

Comment on this clone: Mismatch with germline at one junction end may stem from a read error. The chain is built from TRBV7-7 and TRBJ2-1, with a possible D match to TRBD1 (5 bases). The germline gives CDR1 SSHAT, CDR2 FNYEAQ (reference sequence). The CDR3 runs to 14 residues. The CDR3 loop is CASSLAGRANEQFF. In DNA, the CDR3 is TGTGCTAGCAGCTTAGCCGGCAGGGCCAATGAGCAGTTCTTC.

Turning to this clone: This specimen includes other DNA sequences encoding the same CDR3. V and J are TRBV5-4 and TRBJ1-4; the D is unclear. The germline V gene has CDR1 SGHNT and CDR2 YYREEE (reference sequence). V lost 7 bases to trimming and J lost 4 bases, with 17 bases between them. The CDR3 is made up of 15 amino acids. For the CDR3, the DNA is TGTGCCAGCTCCGGAGGGCCGCTCCTTAATGAAAAACTGTTTTTT. Its translation: CASSGGPLLNEKLFF.

V and J are TRBV30 and TRBJ1-5; D is ambiguous. The V and J ends lost 2 bases and 4 bases respectively, with 9 bases between them. This CDR3 contains 13 residues. Germline lookup yields CDR1 GTSNPN and CDR2 SVGIG (reference sequence). The CDR3 region has the DNA TGTGCCTGGAGTTCGGGAGCAAATCAGCCCCAGCATTTT. Amino acids: CAWSSGANQPQHF.

The chain employs TRBV4-3 and TRBJ2-5, with 8 nucleotides matching TRBD1. The ends lost 0 bases at V and 5 bases at J; junction bases unmatched: 2. This CDR3 is built from 14 residues. Germline lookup yields CDR1 LGHNA and CDR2 YSLEER. The CDR3 nucleotides are TGCGCCAGCAGCCAAGAAGACAGGGGTGAGACCCAGTACTTC. Its protein is CASSQEDRGETQYF.

V usage is TRBV6-4 and J usage is TRBJ2-3; no clear D gene. Trimming took off 6 bases at V and 0 bases at J, with 7 bases between the two ends. CDR3 length: 13 amino acids. Looked up from germline, CDR1 is MRHNA and CDR2 is SNTAGT. The CDR3 sequence is CASSGSSTDTQYF. The DNA for the CDR3 is TGTGCCAGCAGCGGGTCTAGCACAGATACGCAGTATTTT.

The chain is built from TRBV4-1 and TRBJ2-5; the match to TRBD2 covers 10 bases. CDR3 size: 16 residues. Germline lookup yields CDR1 MGHRA and CDR2 YSYEKL. J lost 1 base, V lost 1 base, and 3 bases had no gene match. This CDR3 reads CASSQVLAGAQETQYF. Here the CDR3 DNA reads TGCGCCAGCAGCCAAGTCCTAGCGGGGGCCCAAGAGACCCAGTACTTC.

The chain carries TRBV10-1 and TRBJ2-7; D not resolved. V was pared by 10 bases and J by 1 base, with 14 bases between. Germline V gene sequence: CDR1 WNHNN, CDR2 SYGVQD (reference sequence). The CDR3 consists of 13 residues. Here the CDR3 DNA reads TGCGCCACCCGGCAGCTGGAGTCCTACGAGCAGTACTTC. It codes for CATRQLESYEQYF.

The chain combines TRBV19 with TRBJ1-1; TRBD1 might be the D (5 bases). Per the germline V gene, CDR1 is LNHDA and CDR2 is SQIVND (reference sequence). Trimming removed 0 bases from V and 4 bases from J, with 12 bases in between. The CDR3 loop spans 15 amino acids. This chain's CDR3 is CASSIDHGGGTEAFF. The CDR3 region has the DNA TGTGCCAGTAGTATAGATCACGGGGGGGGCACTGAAGCTTTCTTT.

Only one count was recorded for this clone. This chain joins TRBV19 and TRBJ2-7; TRBD1 matches 7 bases. The germline V gene has CDR1 LNHDA and CDR2 SQIVND (reference sequence). V lost 2 bases to trimming and J lost 6 bases; unmatched junction nucleotides: 4. The CDR3 runs to 13 residues. CDR3 in amino acids: CASSIRRDSEQYF. The CDR3 DNA follows: TGTGCCAGTAGTATAAGAAGGGACAGCGAGCAGTACTTC.

The rearrangement uses TRBV10-3 and TRBJ1-4; perhaps TRBD1 as D (5 bases). The V end was cut by 2 bases, the J end by 8 bases, with 12 bases between. Germline CDR1 reads ENHRY; CDR2 reads SYGVKD. The CDR3 is 14 residues long. CDR3 coding DNA: TGTGCCATCAGTGAGATGCAGGGAGGAGAAAAACTGTTTTTT. The encoded protein is CAISEMQGGEKLFF.

This clone was seen a handful of times. The chain couples TRBV5-6 to TRBJ1-2; 8 bases match TRBD1. V was clipped by 0 bases and J by 1 base; unmatched bases: 2. Germline CDR1 and CDR2: SGHDT and YYEEEE. The CDR3 covers 15 residues. In DNA, the CDR3 is TGTGCCAGCAGCTTGGGGGACAGGCGTAACTATGGCTACACCTTC. It translates to CASSLGDRRNYGYTF.

The rearrangement uses TRBV27 and TRBJ2-3; TRBD1 matches at 7 bases. This CDR3 region has 17 residues. The V gene's germline CDR1 is MNHEY and CDR2 SMNVEV (reference sequence). The trim removed 5 bases at V and 3 bases at J, leaving 14 bases unmatched. CDR3 sequence (DNA): TGTGCCAGCAGTATACGTTACAGGGGAGTTCGTACAGATACGCAGTATTTT. This encodes CASSIRYRGVRTDTQYF.

The chain combines TRBV15 with TRBJ2-3, with TRBD2 matching 14 bases. The V gene end was trimmed by 2 bases and the J gene end by 2 bases; junction bases not matched to a gene: 6. There are 18 residues in the CDR3. In germline, CDR1 is LNHNV, CDR2 YYDKDF (reference sequence). The CDR3 spells CATSRPGTSGGTTDTQYF. DNA for the CDR3: TGTGCCACCAGCAGACCTGGGACTAGCGGGGGTACCACAGATACGCAGTATTTT.

This chain links TRBV7-6 with TRBJ1-6; TRBD1 might be the D (6 bases). Germline assignment: CDR1 SGHVS and CDR2 FNYEAQ. Between the trimmed V and J ends, which lost 0 bases and 7 bases, there was a span of 10 bases. This CDR3 is built from 15 residues. CDR3 residues: CASSLAQGPNSPLHF. The DNA for the CDR3 is TGTGCCAGCAGCTTAGCACAGGGCCCCAATTCACCCCTCCACTTT.

Notes on this clone: One end of the junction varies from germline; a read error may be responsible. The J gene is TRBJ1-1, the V gene TRBV7-7; D gene ambiguous. The V gene's germline CDR1 is SSHAT and CDR2 FNYEAQ (reference sequence). The CDR3 contains 21 residues. For the CDR3, the DNA is TGTGCTAGCAGCTTAGTCTTAGCTTGGTCCCTTCGAGATGAGCCCAACACTGAAGCTTTCTTT. Translation gives CASSLVLAWSLRDEPNTEAFF.

The chain uses TRBV28 and TRBJ1-2; 7 nucleotides agree with TRBD1. CDR3 length: 15 residues. V lost 4 bases to trimming and J lost 7 bases; unmatched junction nucleotides: 12. Germline CDR1 MDHEN, CDR2 SYDVKM. CDR3 loop: CASSSLYRTGGGYTF. In DNA, the CDR3 is TGTGCCAGCAGTTCCCTTTATCGGACAGGCGGTGGCTACACCTTC.

The chain joins TRBV6-5 to TRBJ1-5; D uncertain. Germline V gene data show CDR1 as MNHEY and CDR2 as SVGAGI. The CDR3 extends over 13 amino acids. Trimming pared 6 bases from V and 6 bases from J, leaving 12 bases between. Here the CDR3 DNA reads TGTGCCAGCAGCCGAGGTGTAATTCAGCCCCAGCATTTT. This codes for CASSRGVIQPQHF.

The chain uses TRBV10-1 and TRBJ2-2, with 7 bases matching TRBD2. The CDR3 is 16 amino acids. Germline CDR1 reads WNHNN; CDR2 reads SYGVQD (reference sequence). Unmatched junction bases numbered 14, after V lost 11 bases and J lost 2 bases. The CDR3 protein is CAGQVGAGVNTGELFF. CDR3 nucleotide sequence: TGCGCCGGGCAGGTTGGGGCGGGGGTAAACACCGGGGAGCTGTTTTTT.

With respect to this clone: Other DNA sequences in this specimen translate into the identical CDR3. V is TRBV9 and J is TRBJ1-3; 9 bases are shared with TRBD1. Germline loops: CDR1 SGDLS, CDR2 YYNGEE. There are 16 residues in the CDR3. After removal of 0 bases from V and 3 bases from J, the junction contained 4 bases not matched to a gene. In DNA form, the CDR3 reads TGTGCCAGCAGCGTAGACAGGGGGCGCGTTGGAAACACCATATATTTT. It encodes CASSVDRGRVGNTIYF.